This T cell receptor beta chain was sequenced in a study of CD8+ T cells in alopecia areata. Study conclusions and caveats: More clonal than normal scalp was lesional scalp, particularly alopecia totalis/universalis.

Extraction and reverse transcription of RNA yielded cDNA as the sequencing template. Some clones are missing from TCRdb's copy, which holds only in-frame ones; the method was immunoSEQ multiplex PCR. Observed in the sample are more than 250,000 clones, none of them singletons. On this clone: Its antigen is as yet unknown. Here the gene names and germline are mouse. The CDR3 extends 4 residues past the end of the read, so its final part is completed from the germline J gene. Other DNA sequences within the sample encode an identical CDR3.

Cells from pooled cutaneous lymph nodes were sorted by CD4, CD8alpha, NKG2D, NKG2ACE and other markers. This CDR3 comprises 14 residues. V dropped 2 bases and J dropped 1 base, with 6 bases sitting between them. The germline V gene has CDR1 FNHDT and CDR2 SITEND (reference sequence). The chain employs TRBV19 and TRBJ2-2; D uncertain. Sequenced input: CD4+ T cells sorted from a lymph node. The clonotype comes from a C3H/HeJ mouse with alopecia areata. As its MHC haplotype, the strain has H2-k. The sequenced part of the CDR3 DNA is TGTGCCAGCAGTATCCCTGGAAACACCGGG. It is translated as CASSIPGNTG. The whole CDR3 reads CASSIPGNTGQLYF.